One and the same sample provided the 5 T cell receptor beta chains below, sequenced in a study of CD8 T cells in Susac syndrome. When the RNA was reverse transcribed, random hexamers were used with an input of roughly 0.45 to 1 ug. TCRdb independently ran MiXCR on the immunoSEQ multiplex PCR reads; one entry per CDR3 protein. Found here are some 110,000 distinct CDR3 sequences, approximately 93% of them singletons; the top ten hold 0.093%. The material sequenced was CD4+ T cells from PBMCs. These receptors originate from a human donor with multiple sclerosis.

The CDR3 DNA is TGTGCCAGCAGCCAGATGTGGCGGGGGGGCCCGGCAGATACGCAGTATTTT. Translated, it gives CASSQMWRGGPADTQYF. The chain couples TRBV3-1 to TRBJ2-3; 9 bases line up with TRBD2. The germline V gene has CDR1 LGHDT and CDR2 YNNKEL (reference sequence). V gave up 3 bases and J gave up 4 bases; unmatched junction bases: 11. The length of the CDR3 is 17 residues.

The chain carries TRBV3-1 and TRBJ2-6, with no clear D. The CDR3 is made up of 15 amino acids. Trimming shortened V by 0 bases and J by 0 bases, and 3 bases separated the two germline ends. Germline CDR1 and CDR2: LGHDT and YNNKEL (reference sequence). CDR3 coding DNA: TGTGCCAGCAGCCAAGATTACTCTGGGGCCAACGTCCTGACTTTC. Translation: CASSQDYSGANVLTF.

CDR3 in DNA: TGCGCCAGCAGCTTGGGACTAGCGGAGAACACCGGGGAGCTGTTTTTT. Residues: CASSLGLAENTGELFF. The rearrangement joins TRBV5-1 to TRBJ2-2, with TRBD2 matching over 9 bases. This CDR3 has 16 amino acids. Per germline, CDR1 SGHRS and CDR2 YFSETQ. Unmatched junction bases numbered 1, after V lost 0 bases and J lost 1 base.

CDR3 coding DNA: TGTGCCAGCAGCCGATCGCACACTGAAGCTTTCTTT. As protein: CASSRSHTEAFF. The chain links TRBV6-2 or TRBV6-3 to TRBJ1-1; D is uncertain. Between the trimmed V and J ends, which lost 6 bases and 3 bases, there was a span of 8 bases. Germline V CDR1 and CDR2: MNHEY, SVGEGT. The CDR3 runs to 12 residues.

CDR3: CASKVSNQPQHF. Written as DNA, the CDR3 is TGTGCCAGCAAGGTTTCGAATCAGCCCCAGCATTTT. The chain uses TRBV6-2 or TRBV6-3 and TRBJ1-5, with unresolved D. This CDR3 has 12 amino acids. Germline V gene data show CDR1 as MNHEY and CDR2 as SVGEGT. Trimming took off 7 bases at V and 4 bases at J, with 8 bases between the two ends.